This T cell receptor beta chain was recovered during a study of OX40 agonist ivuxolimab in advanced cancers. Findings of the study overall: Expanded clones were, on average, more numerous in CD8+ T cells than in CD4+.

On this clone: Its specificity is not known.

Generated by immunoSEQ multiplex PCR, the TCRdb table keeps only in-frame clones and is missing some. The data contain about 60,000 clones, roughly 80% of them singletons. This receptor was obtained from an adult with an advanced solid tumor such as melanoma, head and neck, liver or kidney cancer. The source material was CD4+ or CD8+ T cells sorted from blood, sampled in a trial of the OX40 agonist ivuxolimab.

This chain's CDR3 is CSVRTGIGNTIYF. CDR3 nucleotides: TGCAGCGTTCGGACAGGGATAGGAAACACCATATATTTT. The chain employs TRBV29-1 and TRBJ1-3; 8 bases map to TRBD1. The CDR3 covers 13 residues. Trimming cost V 5 bases and J 4 bases; bases outside gene matches: 4. Germline loops: CDR1 SQVTM, CDR2 ANQGSEA.